The sequence of this T cell receptor beta chain was determined in a study of cytomegalovirus exposure and HLA in healthy donors. V was clipped by 5 bases and J by 7 bases; unmatched bases: 12. There are 15 residues in the CDR3. The germline gives CDR1 SGHTA, CDR2 FQGNSA. This clone was observed once. TCRdb keeps only in-frame clones here, not all; method: immunoSEQ multiplex PCR. The repertoire consists of about 150,000 clones, with more than 85% occurring once and the leading ten covering 0.6% to 0.85%. The chain carries TRBV7-2 and TRBJ1-2; 8 nucleotides agree with TRBD1. Input material: PBMCs. The clonotype comes from a man aged 18 to 30 in good health and CMV-seronegative. CDR3 sequence reads: CASSARRQGAGGYTF. The CDR3 DNA reads TGTGCCAGCAGCGCGAGGCGGCAGGGGGCTGGTGGCTACACCTTC.